The T cell receptor beta chain under discussion was sequenced for a study of blood T cell repertoires in COVID-19. Study-level background: Spain, Italy and the United States supplied samples that represented acute and convalescent COVID-19.

Per the original data handling: By means of reference gene primer amplification, nucleated cell counts were estimated. Assay used: immunoSEQ multiplex PCR; TCRdb lists only in-frame clones, some missing. V and J calls and clone size are copied from that table; D and trimming were computed from the DNA. The sample comprises about 230,000 clones, under 90% of which are singletons, and 11% rests with the top ten. Trimming stripped 4 bases from V and 4 bases from J, with 21 bases between. The CDR3 runs to 16 residues. CDR1 and CDR2 from the germline V gene are SGHDT and YYEEEE. The rearrangement uses TRBV5-6 and TRBJ2-7, with D possibly being TRBD2 (6 bases). Sequencing input: peripheral blood. The source is a middle-aged man with COVID-19, enrolled during active disease. CDR3 residues: CASSPEGTFRLYEQYF. Here the CDR3 DNA reads TGTGCCAGCAGCCCCGAAGGGACTTTTAGGTTATACGAGCAGTACTTC.